This TCR beta chain was found in a study of T cell changes during pregnancy in multiple sclerosis. The ends were cut back, 0 bases at V and 6 bases at J, with 15 bases in the middle. Germline V gene lookup returns CDR1 SGHTA and CDR2 FQGNSA. The length of the CDR3 is 15 residues. TCRdb's copy holds only in-frame clones and misses some; the assay was immunoSEQ multiplex PCR. The sample has about 23,000 clones, 85% to 90% seen once; the top ten hold around 6.9%. The chain links TRBV7-2 to TRBJ2-7; perhaps TRBD2 as D (5 bases). Material: CD8+ T cells from peripheral blood mononuclear cells, obtained in the first trimester of pregnancy. This TCR was recovered from a female donor with multiple sclerosis, enrolled in a pregnancy study. The CDR3 is CASSLALNGIPEQYF. CDR3 in DNA: TGTGCCAGCAGCTTAGCGCTGAACGGGATACCCGAGCAGTACTTC. Full variable domain (remainder filled in from reference TRBV7-2 and TRBJ2-7): GAGVSQSPSNKVTEKGKDVELRCDPISGHTALYWYRQSLGQGLEFLIYFQGNSAPDKSGLPSDRFSAERTGGSVSTLTIQRTQQEDSAVYLCASSLALNGIPEQYFGPGTRLTVT.